The clone carrying this T cell receptor beta chain has only a few counts. Antigen: not known. This record belongs to a study of cytomegalovirus exposure and HLA in healthy donors. Vbeta (60) and Jbeta (13) primers were used in the PCR. Assay used: immunoSEQ multiplex PCR; TCRdb lists only in-frame clones, some missing. Among a few hundred thousand clones, 75% were seen once, and the ten largest hold 1.5% to 2%. Germline values: CDR1 MGHRA, CDR2 YSYEKL. V trimming: 3 bases; J trimming: 4 bases; junction bases outside the gene matches: 10. This CDR3 has 17 amino acids. Study results and caveats: Presence/absence analyses took donor sequencing depth as roughly uniform.

What was sequenced was PBMCs. V is TRBV4-1 and J is TRBJ1-4; 8 nucleotides line up with TRBD1. This sequence was found in a woman aged 25 to 45 in good health and CMV-seronegative. The CDR3 sequence is CASSQPDRGKINEKLFF. The CDR3 nucleotides read TGCGCCAGCAGCCAGCCAGACAGGGGAAAGATTAATGAAAAACTGTTTTTT.